The T cell receptor beta chain described here comes from a study of blood T cell repertoires in COVID-19. The assay was immunoSEQ multiplex PCR, and TCRdb's table has in-frame clones only and misses some. The profile shows under 150,000 clones, roughly 84% of them singletons. The CDR3 is 16 amino acids. Germline assignment: CDR1 SGHTS and CDR2 YDEGEE. V was pared by 0 bases and J by 8 bases, with 20 bases between. Sequencing was performed on PBMCs or T cells enriched from blood (not recorded which). This sequence originates from a man aged 40-49 years with acute COVID-19. This rearrangement joins TRBV5-8 to TRBJ1-2; D perhaps matches TRBD1 (5 bases). The CDR3 loop is CASSLEGSSRHYGYTF. The CDR3 DNA reads TGTGCCAGCAGCTTGGAGGGGTCGAGCAGGCATTACGGCTACACCTTC. Drawing the rest from reference TRBV5-8 and TRBJ1-2, the complete variable domain is EAGVTQSPTHLIKTRGQQATLRCSPISGHTSVYWYQQALGLGLQFLLWYDEGEERNRGNFPPRFSGRQFPNYSSELNVNALELEDSALYLCASSLEGSSRHYGYTFGSGTRLTVV.